These 6 T cell receptor beta chains were sequenced from one sample in a study of cytomegalovirus exposure and HLA in healthy donors. PCR involved 60 Vbeta and 13 Jbeta primers. The table came from immunoSEQ multiplex PCR; TCRdb's copy has only in-frame clones and leaves some out. The data contain around 110,000 clones, 75% to 90% of them singletons. The sample comprised PBMCs. Receptors originate from a man aged 25 to 40 in good health and CMV-seronegative.

This chain connects TRBV10-3 to TRBJ1-6; 7 bases map to TRBD1. Trimming removed 3 bases from V and 10 bases from J; junction bases left unmatched: 6. This CDR3 has 14 amino acids. In germline, CDR1 is ENHRY, CDR2 SYGVKD. CDR3 sequence (DNA): TGTGCCATCAGTGATAAGGGGGCGGGATCACCCCTCCACTTT. It translates to CAISDKGAGSPLHF.

The chain combines TRBV25-1 with TRBJ1-4; TRBD1 matches at 8 bases. This CDR3 has 14 residues. J lost 8 bases, V lost 6 bases, and 8 bases had no gene match. Germline lookup yields CDR1 MGHDK and CDR2 SYGVNS. The CDR3 DNA sequence: TGTGCCAGCAGAGGACAGGGCCATTGGGAAAAACTGTTTTTT. Encoded protein: CASRGQGHWEKLFF.

This chain uses TRBV5-1 with TRBJ2-2, with TRBD1 identical over 8 bases. The CDR3 contains 14 residues. V gave up 2 bases and J gave up 7 bases; unmatched junction bases: 4. The germline CDR1 and CDR2 sequences are SGHRS and YFSETQ. The CDR3 DNA reads TGCGCCAGCAGCTTAGCAGGGGGCCACGGGGAGCTGTTTTTT. It translates to CASSLAGGHGELFF.

This clone was found a few times. The genes are TRBV29-1 and TRBJ2-5, with D possibly being TRBD2 (6 bases). CDR1 is SQVTM, CDR2 ANQGSEA, per germline. The CDR3 contains 11 residues. The CDR3 sequence: CTTLGRGTQYF. As DNA, the CDR3 is TGCACCACTCTCGGGAGAGGGACCCAGTACTTC.

This rearrangement joins TRBV6-1 to TRBJ1-1, with D possibly TRBD1 on 5 matching bases. This CDR3 is 15 amino acids long. Germline CDR1 is MNHNS and CDR2 is SASEGT. V dropped 5 bases and J dropped 4 bases, with 17 bases sitting between them. CDR3 DNA sequence: TGTGCCAGCAGTCCTTACTTTGACAGAGTCACTGAAGCTTTCTTT. Its protein product is CASSPYFDRVTEAFF.

The chain employs TRBV7-2 and TRBJ1-4; D gene unclear. The CDR3 has 12 residues. V was trimmed by 4 bases and J by 13 bases, leaving 13 bases between them. CDR1 and CDR2 from the germline V gene are SGHTA and FQGNSA. The CDR3, as DNA: TGTGCCAGCAGCTACTCGGGAGGAGGACTGTTTTTT. Translation: CASSYSGGGLFF.